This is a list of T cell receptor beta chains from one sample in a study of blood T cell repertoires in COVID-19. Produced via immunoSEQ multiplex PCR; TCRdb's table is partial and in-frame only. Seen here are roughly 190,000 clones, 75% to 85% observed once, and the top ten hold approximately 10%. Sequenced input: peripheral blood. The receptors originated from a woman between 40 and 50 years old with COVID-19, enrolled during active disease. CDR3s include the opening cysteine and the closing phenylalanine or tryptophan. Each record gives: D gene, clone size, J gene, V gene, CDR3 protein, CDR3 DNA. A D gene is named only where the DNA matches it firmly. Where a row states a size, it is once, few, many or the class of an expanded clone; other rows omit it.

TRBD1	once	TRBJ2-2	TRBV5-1	CASTGQGNTGELFF	TGCGCCAGCACAGGACAGGGAAACACCGGGGAGCTGTTTTTT
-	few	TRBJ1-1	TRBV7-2	CASSLGSGPLEAFF	TGTGCCAGCAGCTTAGGGTCAGGGCCCCTTGAAGCTTTCTTT
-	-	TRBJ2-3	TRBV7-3	CASGHPTDTQYF	TGTGCCAGCGGGCATCCCACAGATACGCAGTATTTT
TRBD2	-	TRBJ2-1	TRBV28	CASSSTDFTSGSGEQFF	TGTGCCAGCAGCTCCACTGATTTCACTAGCGGGAGCGGGGAGCAGTTCTTC
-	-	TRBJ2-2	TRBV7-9	CASSLVAVGELFF	TGTGCCAGCAGCTTAGTAGCGGTCGGGGAGCTGTTTTTT
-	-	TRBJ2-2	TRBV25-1	CASSEFVTNTGELFF	TGTGCCAGCAGTGAATTCGTAACGAACACCGGGGAGCTGTTTTTT
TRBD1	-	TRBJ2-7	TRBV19	CASSAGTGGPYEQYF	TGTGCCAGTAGTGCAGGGACAGGGGGGCCCTACGAGCAGTACTTC
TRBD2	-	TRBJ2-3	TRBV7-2	CASSIPTSGLTTDTQYF	TGTGCCAGCAGCATACCCACTAGCGGATTAACCACAGATACGCAGTATTTT
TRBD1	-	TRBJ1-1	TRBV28	CASSSRLRGAEAFF	TGTGCCAGCAGTTCAAGACTCAGGGGGGCTGAAGCTTTCTTT
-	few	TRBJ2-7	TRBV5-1	CASSLVGSSYEQYF	TGCGCCAGCAGCTTGGTCGGGAGCTCCTACGAGCAGTACTTC
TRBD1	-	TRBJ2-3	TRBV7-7	CASSPGGDTQYF	TGTGCTAGCAGCCCAGGGGGAGATACGCAGTATTTT
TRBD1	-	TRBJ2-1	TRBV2	CASSPGQGLTKQFF	TGTGCCAGCAGTCCGGGACAGGGGCTAACCAAGCAGTTCTTC
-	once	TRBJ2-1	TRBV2	CAGSRRATDNEQFF	TGTGCCGGGTCACGGAGGGCCACCGACAATGAGCAGTTCTTC
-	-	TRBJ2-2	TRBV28	CASSRDLNTGELFF	TGTGCCAGCAGTAGGGACTTGAACACCGGGGAGCTGTTTTTT
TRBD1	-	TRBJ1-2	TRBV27	CASSLRQGAGGYTF	TGTGCCAGCAGTCTCCGACAGGGGGCCGGTGGCTACACCTTC
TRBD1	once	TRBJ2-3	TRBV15	CATRDRGTDTQYF	TGTGCCACCCGGGACAGGGGCACAGATACGCAGTATTTT
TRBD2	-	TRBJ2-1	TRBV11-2	CASSRRTSGSSYNEQFF	TGTGCCAGCAGCCGGCGGACTAGCGGGAGCTCCTACAATGAGCAGTTCTTC
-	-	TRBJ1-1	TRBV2	CASSVGEGPEAFF	TGTGCCAGCAGTGTAGGAGAGGGTCCTGAAGCTTTCTTT
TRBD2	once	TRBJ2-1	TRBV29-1	CSVDWRGGLREQFF	TGCAGCGTTGATTGGCGGGGGGGCCTACGGGAGCAGTTCTTC
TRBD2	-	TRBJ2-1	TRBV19	CASISGRPRDNEQFF	TGTGCCAGTATTAGCGGGAGGCCCCGCGATAATGAGCAGTTCTTC
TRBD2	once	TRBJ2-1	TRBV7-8	CASERPGLAVPSSYNEQFF	TGTGCCTCGGAACGGCCGGGACTAGCGGTACCCAGCTCCTACAATGAGCAGTTCTTC
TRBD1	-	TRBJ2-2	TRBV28	CASSLGQGARTGELFF	TGTGCCAGCAGTCTTGGACAGGGGGCGCGCACCGGGGAGCTGTTTTTT
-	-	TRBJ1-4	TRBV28	CATSGWANEKLFF	TGTGCCACCTCAGGGTGGGCTAATGAAAAACTGTTTTTT
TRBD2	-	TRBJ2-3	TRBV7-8	CASSLVAGGVADTQYF	TGTGCCAGCAGCTTAGTGGCGGGGGGGGTGGCAGATACGCAGTATTTT
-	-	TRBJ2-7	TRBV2	CASSEFRYEQYF	TGTGCCAGCAGTGAATTCCGTTACGAGCAGTACTTC
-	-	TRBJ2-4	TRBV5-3	CARSSPEGNIQYF	TGTGCCAGAAGCTCGCCGGAGGGAAACATTCAGTACTTC
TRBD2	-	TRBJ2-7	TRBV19	CASSLRTGGSYEQYF	TGTGCCAGTAGTCTTAGGACGGGGGGGAGCTACGAGCAGTACTTC
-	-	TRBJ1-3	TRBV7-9	CASSPGPGNTIYF	TGTGCCAGCAGCCCAGGGCCTGGAAACACCATATATTTT
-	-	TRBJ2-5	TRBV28	CASIPGLTRGTQYF	TGTGCCAGCATCCCGGGACTTACTAGGGGGACCCAGTACTTC
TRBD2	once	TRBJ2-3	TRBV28	CASSPYTSGRAGADTQYF	TGTGCCAGCAGTCCCTATACGAGCGGGAGGGCCGGGGCAGATACGCAGTATTTT
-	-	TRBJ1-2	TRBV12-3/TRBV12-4	CASSQHVGGGYTF	TGTGCCAGCAGTCAACACGTGGGAGGTGGCTACACCTTC
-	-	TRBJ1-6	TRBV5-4	CASSSPGLLNSPLHF	TGTGCCAGCAGCTCGCCGGGTCTACTTAATTCACCCCTCCACTTT
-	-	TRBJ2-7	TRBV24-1	CATGTHSTYEQYF	TGTGCCACCGGGACTCACTCAACCTACGAGCAGTACTTC
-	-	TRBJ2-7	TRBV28	CASSLEWYRDYEQYF	TGTGCCAGCAGTTTAGAATGGTACCGGGACTACGAGCAGTACTTC
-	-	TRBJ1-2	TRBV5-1	CASRQSGAGESRYTF	TGCGCCAGCAGGCAATCAGGGGCGGGGGAGAGTCGGTACACCTTC
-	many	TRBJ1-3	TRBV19	CASSPGGNTIYF	TGTGCCAGTAGTCCAGGGGGAAACACCATATATTTT
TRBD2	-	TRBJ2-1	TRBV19	CASSMGGSSYNEQFF	TGTGCCAGTAGTATGGGCGGGAGCTCCTACAATGAGCAGTTCTTC
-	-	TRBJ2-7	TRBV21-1	CVQRRPGLAGGPGYEQYF	TGTGTCCAGCGTCGGCCGGGACTAGCGGGAGGGCCTGGTTACGAGCAGTACTTC
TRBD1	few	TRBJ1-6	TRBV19	CASSPDRGSPLHF	TGTGCCAGTAGCCCGGACAGGGGTTCACCCCTCCACTTT
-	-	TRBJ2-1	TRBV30	CAWSRQGLSQEQFF	TGTGCCTGGAGTCGGCAGGGGCTTTCCCAAGAGCAGTTCTTC
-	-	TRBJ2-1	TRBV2	CASSFTYNEQFF	TGTGCCAGCAGTTTCACCTACAATGAGCAGTTCTTC
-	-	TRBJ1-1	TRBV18	CASSPLDWAMNTEAFF	TGTGCCAGCTCACCACTTGATTGGGCCATGAACACTGAAGCTTTCTTT
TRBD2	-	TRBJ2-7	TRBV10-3	CAINPSGRGYEQYF	TGTGCCATCAATCCTAGCGGGAGAGGTTACGAGCAGTACTTC
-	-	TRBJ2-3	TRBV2	CASSIGGSRTDTQYF	TGTGCCAGCAGTATAGGAGGGAGCCGCACAGATACGCAGTATTTT
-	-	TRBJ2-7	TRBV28	CASCGPAGLYEQYF	TGTGCCAGCTGCGGCCCGGCGGGGTTATACGAGCAGTACTTC
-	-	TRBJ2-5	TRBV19	CASSGQNQETQYF	TGTGCCAGTAGTGGACAAAACCAAGAGACCCAGTACTTC
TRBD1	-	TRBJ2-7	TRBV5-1	CASSLRYGTGDEQYF	TGCGCCAGCAGCTTGAGGTACGGGACAGGGGACGAGCAGTACTTC
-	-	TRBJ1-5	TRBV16	CASSQYGQNNQPQHF	TGTGCCAGCAGCCAATATGGACAGAACAATCAGCCCCAGCATTTT
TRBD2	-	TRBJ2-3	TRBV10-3	CAISESTPSGTADTQYF	TGTGCCATCAGTGAGTCGACGCCTAGCGGAACCGCAGATACGCAGTATTTT